Given below is one T cell receptor beta chain in context. What it binds is not known. In the original analysis: Filtering differed since immunoSEQ provided only junctions, with no quality scores. Generated by immunoSEQ multiplex PCR, the TCRdb table keeps only in-frame clones and is missing some. The V and J calls and clone size are taken from that table; D and trimming were inferred from the DNA. Among some 1,900,000 clones listed, around 96% were seen once. Positively selected for CCR7, the CD45RO-negative cells used as naive CD8 cells excluded terminally differentiated effector memory CD45RA+ cells. The data were taken from a study of shared clonotypes between healthy human individuals. Study context: Three CD4 naive, three CD4 memory, two CD8 naive and one CD8 memory plate were used per donor. Points from the study as a whole: Among a few donors, roughly 5% of naive CD4 clonotypes were found in common.

Germline V gives CDR1 SEHNR, CDR2 FQNEAQ (reference sequence). The V end lost 4 bases, the J end lost 5 bases, and 14 bases lay between the germline ends. CDR3 length: 14 amino acids. Specimen: naive CD8+ T cells sorted from blood. The V and J genes are TRBV7-9 and TRBJ1-2; unclear D gene. The TCR was taken from a man aged 18 to 29 in good health. The CDR3 region has the DNA TGTGCCAGCAGCTCACCTACCGTAACTTATGGCTACACCTTC. This codes for CASSSPTVTYGYTF.